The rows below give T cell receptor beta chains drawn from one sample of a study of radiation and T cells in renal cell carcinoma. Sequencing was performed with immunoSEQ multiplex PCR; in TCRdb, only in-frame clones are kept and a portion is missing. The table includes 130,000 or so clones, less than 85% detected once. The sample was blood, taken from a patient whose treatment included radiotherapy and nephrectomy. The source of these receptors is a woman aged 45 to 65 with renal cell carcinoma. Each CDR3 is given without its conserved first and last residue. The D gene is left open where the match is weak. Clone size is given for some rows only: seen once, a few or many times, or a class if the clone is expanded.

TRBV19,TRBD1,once,ASSMQGAPRVDYGYT
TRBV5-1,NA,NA,ASSPETGSLADNSPLH
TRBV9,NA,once,ASSSTSMEMETQY
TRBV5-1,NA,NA,ASSQMPSDHEQY
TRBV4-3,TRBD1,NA,ASSLGTGGGFHTEAF
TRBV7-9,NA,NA,ASSLIGSRDEQF
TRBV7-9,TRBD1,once,ASSPQGAANEKLF
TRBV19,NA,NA,ASTTRGYNEQF
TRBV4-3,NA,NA,ASSQEAANEQF
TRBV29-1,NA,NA,SVGSVSTDTQY
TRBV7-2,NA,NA,ASSLVVEPGETF
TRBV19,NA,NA,ASSIGGQPQH
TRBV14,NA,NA,ASSQPGDGETQY
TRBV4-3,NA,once,ASSQEARSSGANVLT
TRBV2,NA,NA,ASSEGFTGYGYT
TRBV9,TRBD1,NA,ASSVEGQGMSTDTQY
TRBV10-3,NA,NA,AISESPSSSGNTIY
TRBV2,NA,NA,ASSSGTLNQPQH
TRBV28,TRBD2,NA,ATVERGGSDTQY
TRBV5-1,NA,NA,ASSLAQLSGNTIY
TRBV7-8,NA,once,ASSLVSGSGYGYT
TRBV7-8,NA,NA,ASSLALAGSSISNTGELF
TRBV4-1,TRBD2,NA,ASSQDGLAGTGELF
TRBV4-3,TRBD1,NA,ASSHSLGTASNQPQH
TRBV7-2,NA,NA,ASSLDGGFYGYT
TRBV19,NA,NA,ASSSRGGRGTDTQY
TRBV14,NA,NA,ASSQGWRSEQF
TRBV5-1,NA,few,ASSLGPGGDYEQF
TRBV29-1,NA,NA,SGNYAYEQY
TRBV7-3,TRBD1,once,ASSPQGQGYPGELF
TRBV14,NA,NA,ASSQGRRSTDTQY
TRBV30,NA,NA,AWSLSEGGELF
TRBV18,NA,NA,ASSPVRNQPQH
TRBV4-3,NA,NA,ASSQDPSRADYGYT
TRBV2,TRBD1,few,ASSDRDQPQH
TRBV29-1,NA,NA,SVVRRLASNEQF
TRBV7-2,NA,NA,ASSLGGDYGYT